Included here is one T cell receptor beta chain sequence, with context. There is no known antigen for this receptor. Base quality data are lacking; no much larger clone is found one base away. The data originate from a study of blood T cell repertoires in COVID-19 (TCRdb year 2020). As for the study more broadly: Samples covering the acute and convalescent phases of COVID-19 were provided by collaborators in the United States, Italy and Spain. The repertoires were released in a freely available public database meant as a resource for research on the immune response to SARS-CoV-2. HLA class I and class II types, where available, came from metadata supplied by the sample provider rather than from assay-based typing. The dataset comprised deeply sampled blood TCRbeta repertoires from subjects exposed to, actively infected with, or recovered from COVID-19. The material from the prospective study consisted of cDNA or gDNA derived from T cells, B-cell-depleted T cells, or PBMCs. The samples were drawn from two sources: the first 160 participants of the ongoing ImmuneRACE study, and 1,000 to 1,500 subjects contributed by 6 global collaborators. Sample metadata almost always included a de-identified subject ID, COVID-19 status, age in years and sex. Findings and caveats that apply to the study as a whole: Clinical and demographic metadata were provided uncurated, with the amount varying by source and participant.

The germline V gene (reference sequence) provides CDR1 MNHEY and CDR2 SMNVEV. Here V drops 3 bases and J drops 1 base, and the junction holds 11 bases not matched to any gene. The CDR3 runs 18 residues from the cysteine to the phenylalanine. Only CDR3 DNA is held: 54 bases, read in frame from base 1. Each collaborating institution followed its own protocols to collect whole blood in K2EDTA tubes. Collaborator samples were shipped for TCRbeta analysis as frozen whole blood, isolated PBMCs, or DNA extracted from either sample type. TCRbeta CDR3 regions were amplified from genomic DNA by means of the immunoSEQ Assay, a bias-controlled multiplex PCR. In the original analysis: The number of nucleated cells in each sample was estimated from the amplification of reference gene primers within the assay. Sequence reads were collapsed and filtered to measure the absolute abundance of every unique TCRbeta CDR3 rearrangement. For each sample, productive Simpson clonality was calculated by taking the square root of Simpson's diversity index across productive rearrangements. TCRdb obtained this table from immuneACCESS and retained in-frame rearrangements with V and J assigned. These tables miss some clones; where compared with another copy, unresolved V genes account for less than half of the shortfall, and the remainder is unexplained. V and J calls plus clone size are reproduced from that table; the DNA served to infer D and trimming. The sample yields 40,000 to 55,000 clones; roughly nine tenths were counted once. Jointly, the top ten make up less than 8% of the sample.

This clonotype was sampled from a man in his sixties or seventies with active COVID-19. The chain uses TRBV27 and TRBJ2-3, and TRBD1 matches 9 of the central bases. The sequenced sample was peripheral blood. The DNA is as follows: TGTGCCAGCAGTTTTACCGGGACAGGGCGTAGCGGCACAGATACGCAGTATTTT. Its translation reads: CASSFTGTGRSGTDTQYF.